Shown below are 14 T cell receptor beta chains from a single sample sequenced in a study of graft-versus-host responses after intestinal transplantation. The data were produced by immunoSEQ multiplex PCR, yet TCRdb's version contains in-frame clones alone and is incomplete. The sample includes some 90,000 clones, about 93% of them seen just once. What these receptors recognize is not known. The sample in question was unstimulated CD8+ T cells sorted from spleen or lymph node cells, obtained before intestinal transplant. The receptors were sampled from a human donor who received an intestinal transplant.

The chain combines TRBV30 with TRBJ1-6; no firm D call. Germline V gene sequence: CDR1 GTSNPN, CDR2 SVGIG (reference sequence). The CDR3 contains 15 residues. Trimming cost V 0 bases and J 7 bases, with 13 bases left between them. The CDR3 loop reads CAWSVLASGNSPLHF. The DNA of the CDR3 is TGTGCCTGGAGTGTGTTAGCCAGCGGCAATTCACCCCTCCACTTT. Based on the CDR3 plus reference TRBV30 and TRBJ1-6, the full variable domain is SQTIHQWPATLVQPVGSPLSLECTVEGTSNPNLYWYRQAAGRGLQLLFYSVGIGQISSEVPQNLSASRPQDRQFILSSKKLLLSDSGFYLCAWSVLASGNSPLHFGNGTRLTVT.

This clone was seen only a few times. Different DNA sequences within this sample yield the same CDR3. The rearrangement joins TRBV27 to TRBJ2-7; 14 nucleotides line up with TRBD2. The CDR3 length is 16 residues. Germline CDR1 reads MNHEY; CDR2 reads SMNVEV (reference sequence). J gave up 2 bases and V 7 bases, and 7 bases lay outside the gene matches. This chain's CDR3 is CASKGLAGEGPYEQYF. The CDR3 DNA reads as TGTGCCAGCAAGGGACTAGCGGGAGAGGGGCCCTACGAGCAGTACTTC.

V usage is TRBV7-9 and J usage is TRBJ2-7; D is undetermined. Trimming took 5 bases from V and 6 from J, leaving 14 bases between them. CDR1 and CDR2 from the germline V gene are SEHNR and FQNEAQ (reference sequence). CDR3 length: 13 amino acids. DNA for the CDR3: TGTGCCAGCAGCCCCCTTAATCTCTTCGAGCAGTACTTC. Translation: CASSPLNLFEQYF.

The genes are TRBV7-8 and TRBJ2-1; maybe TRBD2 (5 bases). Germline-derived CDR1 and CDR2 are SGHVS and FQNEAQ. There are 16 residues in the CDR3. V was clipped by 1 base and J by 2 bases, with 12 bases between them. CDR3 in DNA: TGTGCCAGCAGCTTAGGGGGAGCGGCGCCCTACAATGAGCAGTTCTTC. Protein product: CASSLGGAAPYNEQFF.

The chain is built from TRBV6-1 and TRBJ1-1; D unclear. The length of the CDR3 is 12 residues. Germline V lookup: CDR1 MNHNS, CDR2 SASEGT. V gave up 6 bases and J gave up 8 bases, with 13 bases separating them. The CDR3 coding sequence is TGTGCCAGCAGCAGGTTGGGCTCCGAAGCTTTCTTT. Translation gives CASSRLGSEAFF.

V is TRBV13 and J is TRBJ2-5; D is ambiguous. Trimming pared 5 bases from V and 5 bases from J, leaving 15 bases between. The CDR3 loop spans 14 amino acids. The germline V gene encodes CDR1 PRHDT and CDR2 FYEKMQ (reference sequence). The CDR3 DNA follows: TGTGCCAGCAGCCCGATTCCGAGAGCCGAGACCCAGTACTTC. Its translation: CASSPIPRAETQYF.

The chain employs TRBV14 and TRBJ2-7, with TRBD2 as a possible D gene (6 bases). The CDR3 contains 16 residues. The V gene lost 3 bases and the J gene lost 5 bases, with 20 bases spanning the gap. The germline V gene has CDR1 SGHDN and CDR2 FVKESK. CDR3 residues: CASSHTGALLMDEQYF. The CDR3 region has the DNA TGTGCCAGCAGCCATACGGGAGCCCTCTTGATGGACGAGCAGTACTTC.

The genes are TRBV27 and TRBJ1-3; TRBD1 agrees at 7 bases. J gave up 2 bases and V 2 bases, and 0 bases lay outside the gene matches. CDR1 is MNHEY, CDR2 SMNVEV, per germline (reference sequence). CDR3 length: 14 amino acids. CDR3 residues: CASSLGTAGNTIYF. In DNA, the CDR3 is TGTGCCAGCAGTTTAGGGACAGCTGGAAACACCATATATTTT.

This clone was recorded only once. The chain employs TRBV4-1 and TRBJ1-5; weak D call: TRBD1 (5 bases). The germline V and J ends were trimmed by 5 bases and 0 bases, with 11 bases remaining between them. Per the germline V gene, CDR1 is MGHRA and CDR2 is YSYEKL. The CDR3 covers 15 residues. CDR3 DNA sequence: TGCGCCAGCAGCGAACAGGTGATTAGCAATCAGCCCCAGCATTTT. This codes for CASSEQVISNQPQHF.

This clone has only one observation. The chain uses TRBV12-5 and TRBJ2-7; weak D call: TRBD2 (6 bases). Germline CDR1 LGHNT, CDR2 FRNRAP. Trimming took 4 bases from V and 7 from J, leaving 8 bases between them. CDR3 length: 11 amino acids. DNA of the CDR3: TGTGCTAGTGGTTACGGGGGAGAGCAGTACTTC. Its protein product is CASGYGGEQYF.

The chain links TRBV21-1 to TRBJ2-7; the tabulated D call, TRBD2, remains unverified against the DNA. TRBV21-1 is a listed pseudogene. The CDR3 extends over 16 amino acids. The CDR3 spells CASSKVRTSGGYEQYF. As DNA, the CDR3 is TGTGCCAGCAGCAAAGTTAGGACTAGCGGGGGGTACGAGCAGTACTTC.

The chain joins TRBV6-5 to TRBJ2-1, with D perhaps matching TRBD1 (6 bases). Trimming removed 0 bases from V and 9 bases from J, with 18 bases in between. The germline CDR1 and CDR2 sequences are MNHEY and SVGAGI. The length of the CDR3 is 16 residues. CDR3 residues: CASSYSSDGLQGEQFF. The CDR3 DNA reads as TGTGCCAGCAGTTACTCTTCTGACGGATTACAGGGTGAGCAGTTCTTC.

This rearrangement joins TRBV10-3 to TRBJ1-1; D is unclear. Trimming pared 10 bases from V and 6 bases from J, leaving 15 bases between. The CDR3 covers 12 residues. CDR1 and CDR2 (germline): ENHRY, SYGVKD. The CDR3 DNA reads TGTGCCACAATTGGAGACGACGCTGAAGCTTTCTTT. Amino acids: CATIGDDAEAFF.

The chain employs TRBV6-5 and TRBJ2-1, with D uncertain. This CDR3 comprises 13 residues. Trimming took off 6 bases at V and 3 bases at J, with 9 bases between the two ends. Germline-derived CDR1 and CDR2 are MNHEY and SVGAGI. The CDR3 reads CASSYRVYNEQFF. The CDR3, as DNA: TGTGCCAGCAGCTACCGGGTCTACAATGAGCAGTTCTTC.